This T cell receptor beta chain comes out of a study of blood T cells in healthy people across ages. A second PCR, run for roughly 7 to 12 cycles, used a sample-barcoded 5' primer plus a J-beta primer mix. In TCRdb, the 5' RACE reads were re-called with MiXCR into one record per CDR3 protein. The table has 1.5 million to 2 million distinct CDR3 sequences, 28% seen once; the top ten hold 7.7%. Study-level points and caveats: Higher diversity and more naive CD4+ cells were features of long-lived donors, compared to aged donors. Donor CMV status was unknown, possibly confounding expanded clonotype changes.

In terms of origin and age, donors were healthy Caucasian individuals from Russia aged roughly 6 to 95. Roughly 10 milliliters of peripheral blood were drawn from each donor. The CDR3 extends over 15 amino acids. Germline V CDR1 and CDR2: DFQATT, SNEGSKA (reference sequence). The V end lost 0 bases, the J end lost 4 bases, and 12 bases lay between the germline ends. This clonotype was seen only a few times. The antigen remains undetermined. Sequenced material: blood. The TCR sequence derives from a woman between 25 and 40 years old in good health. The chain has TRBV20-1 and TRBJ1-4; D is uncertain. The DNA of the CDR3 is TGCAGTGCTAGAGATCAAACCGCCGGTAATGAAAAACTGTTTTTT. Encoded protein: CSARDQTAGNEKLFF.